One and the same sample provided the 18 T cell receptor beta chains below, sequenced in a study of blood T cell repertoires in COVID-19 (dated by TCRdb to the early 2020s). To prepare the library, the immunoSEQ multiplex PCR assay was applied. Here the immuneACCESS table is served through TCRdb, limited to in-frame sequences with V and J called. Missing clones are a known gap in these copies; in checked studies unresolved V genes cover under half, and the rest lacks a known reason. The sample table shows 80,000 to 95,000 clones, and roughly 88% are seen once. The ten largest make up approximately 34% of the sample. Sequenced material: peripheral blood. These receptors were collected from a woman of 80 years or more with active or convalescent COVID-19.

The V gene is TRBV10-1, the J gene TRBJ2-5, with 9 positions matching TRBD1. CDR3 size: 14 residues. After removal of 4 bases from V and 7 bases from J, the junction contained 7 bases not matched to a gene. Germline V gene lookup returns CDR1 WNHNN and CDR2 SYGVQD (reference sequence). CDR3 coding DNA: TGCGCCAGCAGTGGGCCTAGACAGGGGGGGACCCAGTACTTC. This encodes CASSGPRQGGTQYF.

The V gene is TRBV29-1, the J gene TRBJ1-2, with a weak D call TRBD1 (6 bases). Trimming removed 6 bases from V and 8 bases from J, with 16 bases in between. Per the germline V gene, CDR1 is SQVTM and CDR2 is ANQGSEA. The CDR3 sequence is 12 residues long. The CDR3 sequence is CSVQQGTMGYTF. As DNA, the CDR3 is TGCAGCGTGCAACAGGGAACTATGGGCTACACCTTC.

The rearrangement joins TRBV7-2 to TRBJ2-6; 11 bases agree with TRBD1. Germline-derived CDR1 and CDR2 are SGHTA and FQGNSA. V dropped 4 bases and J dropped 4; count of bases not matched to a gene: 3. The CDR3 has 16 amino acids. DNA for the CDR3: TGTGCCAGCAGCTGGACAGGGGGCACGGGGGCCAACGTCCTGACTTTC. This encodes CASSWTGGTGANVLTF.

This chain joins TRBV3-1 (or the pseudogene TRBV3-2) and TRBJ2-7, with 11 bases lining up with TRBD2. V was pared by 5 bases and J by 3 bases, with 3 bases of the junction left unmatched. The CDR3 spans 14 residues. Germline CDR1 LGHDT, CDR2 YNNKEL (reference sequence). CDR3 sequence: CASSGTSGGYEQYF. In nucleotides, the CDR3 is TGTGCCAGCAGCGGCACTAGCGGGGGCTACGAGCAGTACTTC.

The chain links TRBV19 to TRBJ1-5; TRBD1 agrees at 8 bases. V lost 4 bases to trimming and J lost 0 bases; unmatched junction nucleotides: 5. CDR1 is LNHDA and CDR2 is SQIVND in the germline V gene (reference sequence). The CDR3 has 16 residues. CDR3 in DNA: TGTGCCAGTAGTACCGGACAGGGCGCTAGCAATCAGCCCCAGCATTTT. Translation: CASSTGQGASNQPQHF.

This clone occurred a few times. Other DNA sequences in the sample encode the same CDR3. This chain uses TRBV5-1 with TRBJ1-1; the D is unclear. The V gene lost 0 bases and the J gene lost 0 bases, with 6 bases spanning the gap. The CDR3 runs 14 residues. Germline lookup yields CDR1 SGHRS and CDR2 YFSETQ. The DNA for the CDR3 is TGCGCCAGCAGCTTGGGACAAATGAACACTGAAGCTTTCTTT. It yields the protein CASSLGQMNTEAFF.

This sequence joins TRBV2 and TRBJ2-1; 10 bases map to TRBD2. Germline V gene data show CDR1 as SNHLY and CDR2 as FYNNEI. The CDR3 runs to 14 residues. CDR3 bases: TGTGCTTGCCAAACCGGGACTAGCGCCAATGAGCAGTTCTTC. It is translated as CACQTGTSANEQFF.

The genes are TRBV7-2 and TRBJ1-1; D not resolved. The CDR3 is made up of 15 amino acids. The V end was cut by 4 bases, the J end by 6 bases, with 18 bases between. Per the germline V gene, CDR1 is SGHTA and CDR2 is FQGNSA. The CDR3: CASSYGGYSTSEAFF. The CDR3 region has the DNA TGTGCCAGCAGCTATGGAGGCTACTCCACGTCTGAAGCTTTCTTT. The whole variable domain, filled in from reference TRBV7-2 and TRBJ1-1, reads GAGVSQSPSNKVTEKGKDVELRCDPISGHTALYWYRQSLGQGLEFLIYFQGNSAPDKSGLPSDRFSAERTGGSVSTLTIQRTQQEDSAVYLCASSYGGYSTSEAFFGQGTRLTVV.

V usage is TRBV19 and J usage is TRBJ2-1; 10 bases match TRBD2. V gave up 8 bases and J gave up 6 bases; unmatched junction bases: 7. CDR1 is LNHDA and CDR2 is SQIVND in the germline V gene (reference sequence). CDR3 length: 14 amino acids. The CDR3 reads CASGKAGGPNEQFF. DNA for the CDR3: TGTGCCAGTGGGAAAGCGGGGGGGCCCAATGAGCAGTTCTTC.

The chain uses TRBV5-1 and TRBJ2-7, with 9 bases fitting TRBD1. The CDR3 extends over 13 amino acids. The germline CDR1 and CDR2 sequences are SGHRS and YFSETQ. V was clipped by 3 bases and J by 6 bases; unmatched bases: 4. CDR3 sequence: CASSWMGQGEQYF. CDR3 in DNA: TGCGCCAGCAGCTGGATGGGACAGGGCGAGCAGTACTTC.

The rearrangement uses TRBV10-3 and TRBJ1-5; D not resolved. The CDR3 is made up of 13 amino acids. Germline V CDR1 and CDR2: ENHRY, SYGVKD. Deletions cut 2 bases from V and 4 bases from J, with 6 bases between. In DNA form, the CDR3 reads TGTGCCATCAGTGAGAACAGAAATCAGCCCCAGCATTTT. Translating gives CAISENRNQPQHF.

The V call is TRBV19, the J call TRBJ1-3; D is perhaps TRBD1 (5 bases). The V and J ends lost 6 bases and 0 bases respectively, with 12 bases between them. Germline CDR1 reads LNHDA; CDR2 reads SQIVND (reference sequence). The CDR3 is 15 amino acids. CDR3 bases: TGTGCCAGTAGCCTACAGGACCTCTCTGGAAACACCATATATTTT. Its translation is CASSLQDLSGNTIYF.

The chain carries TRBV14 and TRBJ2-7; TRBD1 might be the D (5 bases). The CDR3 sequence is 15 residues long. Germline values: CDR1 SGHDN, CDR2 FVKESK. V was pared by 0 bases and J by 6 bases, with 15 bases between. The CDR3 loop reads CASSQDRVAGREQYF. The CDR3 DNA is TGTGCCAGCAGCCAAGATAGGGTGGCAGGGCGCGAGCAGTACTTC.

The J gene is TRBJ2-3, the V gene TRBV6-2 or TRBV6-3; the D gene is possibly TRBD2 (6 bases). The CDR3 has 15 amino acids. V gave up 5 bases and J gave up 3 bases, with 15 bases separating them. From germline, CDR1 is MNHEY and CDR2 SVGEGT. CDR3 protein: CASSPPPGVTDTQYF. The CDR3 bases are TGTGCCAGCAGTCCCCCTCCGGGGGTGACAGATACGCAGTATTTT.

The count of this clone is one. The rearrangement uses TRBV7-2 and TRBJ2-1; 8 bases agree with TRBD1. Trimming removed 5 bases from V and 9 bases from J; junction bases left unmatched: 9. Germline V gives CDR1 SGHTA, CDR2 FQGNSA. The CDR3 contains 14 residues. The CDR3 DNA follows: TGTGCCAGCAGCACTAGGACAGGGCAAGGTGAGCAGTTCTTC. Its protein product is CASSTRTGQGEQFF.

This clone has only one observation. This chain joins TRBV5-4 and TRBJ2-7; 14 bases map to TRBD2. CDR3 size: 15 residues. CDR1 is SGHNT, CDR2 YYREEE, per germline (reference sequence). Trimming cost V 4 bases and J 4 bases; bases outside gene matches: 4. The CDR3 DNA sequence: TGTGCCAGCAGCCGCGGGACTAGCGGGAGTTACGAGCAGTACTTC. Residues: CASSRGTSGSYEQYF.

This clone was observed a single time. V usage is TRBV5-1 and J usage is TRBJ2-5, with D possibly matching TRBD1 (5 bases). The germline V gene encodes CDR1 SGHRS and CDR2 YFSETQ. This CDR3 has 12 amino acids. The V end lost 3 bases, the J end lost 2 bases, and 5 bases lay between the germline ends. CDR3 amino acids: CASSSGQETQYF. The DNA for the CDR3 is TGCGCCAGCAGCTCAGGGCAAGAGACCCAGTACTTC.

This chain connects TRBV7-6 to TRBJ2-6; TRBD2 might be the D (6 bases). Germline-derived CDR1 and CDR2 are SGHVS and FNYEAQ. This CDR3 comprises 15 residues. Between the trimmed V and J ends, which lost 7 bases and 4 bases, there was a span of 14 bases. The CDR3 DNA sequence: TGTGCCAGCACCCGGGAGCCCTCGGGGGCCAACGTCCTGACTTTC. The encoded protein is CASTREPSGANVLTF.